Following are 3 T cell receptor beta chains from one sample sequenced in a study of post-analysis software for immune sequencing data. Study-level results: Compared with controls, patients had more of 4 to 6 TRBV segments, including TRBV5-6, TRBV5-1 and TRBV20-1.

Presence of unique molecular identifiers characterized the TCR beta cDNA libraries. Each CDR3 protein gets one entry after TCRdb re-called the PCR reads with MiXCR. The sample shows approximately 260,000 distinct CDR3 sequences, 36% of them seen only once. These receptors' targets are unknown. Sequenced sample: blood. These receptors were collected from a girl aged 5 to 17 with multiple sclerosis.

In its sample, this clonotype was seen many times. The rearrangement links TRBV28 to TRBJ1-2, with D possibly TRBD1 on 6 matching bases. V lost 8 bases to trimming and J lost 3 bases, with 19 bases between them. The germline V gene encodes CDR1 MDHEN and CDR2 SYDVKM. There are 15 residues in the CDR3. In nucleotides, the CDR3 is TGTGCCAGCCGAACCTTGGAACAGGGTTACTATGGCTACACCTTC. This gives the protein CASRTLEQGYYGYTF.

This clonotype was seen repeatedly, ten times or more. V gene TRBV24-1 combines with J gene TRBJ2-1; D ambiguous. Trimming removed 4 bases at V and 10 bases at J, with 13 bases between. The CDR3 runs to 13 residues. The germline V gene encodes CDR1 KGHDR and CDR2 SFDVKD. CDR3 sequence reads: CATSDSLWNEQFF. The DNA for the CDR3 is TGTGCCACCAGTGACTCCCTTTGGAACGAGCAGTTCTTC.

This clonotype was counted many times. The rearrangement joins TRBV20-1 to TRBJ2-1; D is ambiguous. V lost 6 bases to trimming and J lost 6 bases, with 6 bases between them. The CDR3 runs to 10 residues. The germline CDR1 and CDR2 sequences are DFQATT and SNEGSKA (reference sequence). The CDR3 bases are TGCAGTGCAAGCCTCAATGAGCAGTTCTTC. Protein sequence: CSASLNEQFF.